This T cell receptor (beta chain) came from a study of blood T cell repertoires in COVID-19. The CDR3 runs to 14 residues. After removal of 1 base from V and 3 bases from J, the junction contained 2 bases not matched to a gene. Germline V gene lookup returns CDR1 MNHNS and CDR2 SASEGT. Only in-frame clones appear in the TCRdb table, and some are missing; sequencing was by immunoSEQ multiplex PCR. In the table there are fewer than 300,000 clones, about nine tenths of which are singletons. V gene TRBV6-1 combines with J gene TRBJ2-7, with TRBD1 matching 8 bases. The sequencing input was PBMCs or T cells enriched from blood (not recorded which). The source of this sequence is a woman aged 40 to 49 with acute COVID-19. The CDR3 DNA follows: TGTGCCAGCAGTGAAGTGACAGGGGTCTACGAGCAGTACTTC. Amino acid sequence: CASSEVTGVYEQYF.